The next 19 T cell receptor beta chains were all read from a single sample in a study of blood T cell repertoires in COVID-19. TCRdb's table, derived via immunoSEQ multiplex PCR, lists solely in-frame clones and lacks some. Of about 42,000 clones listed, approximately 92% are singletons. What was sequenced was peripheral blood. The origin of the receptors is a man aged 25 to 40 with active or convalescent COVID-19.

The rearrangement uses TRBV4-1 and TRBJ2-7; 10 bases are shared with TRBD1. The germline V gene has CDR1 MGHRA and CDR2 YSYEKL. The CDR3 length is 17 residues. Trimming cost V 2 bases and J 6 bases; bases outside gene matches: 13. CDR3 nucleotide sequence: TGCGCCAGCAGCCAACGCACCCTCGGGACAGGGGCTGGCGAGCAGTACTTC. This codes for CASSQRTLGTGAGEQYF.

The J gene is TRBJ2-5, the V gene TRBV5-8; D is undetermined. The ends were cut back, 2 bases at V and 6 bases at J, with 5 bases in the middle. Germline V gene lookup returns CDR1 SGHTS and CDR2 YDEGEE. This CDR3 spans 11 amino acids. The CDR3 DNA sequence: TGTGCCAGCAGCTTTAGCCAGACCCAGTACTTC. Translating it yields CASSFSQTQYF.

The rearrangement joins TRBV9 to TRBJ1-2, with 7 bases fitting TRBD1. Germline V gives CDR1 SGDLS, CDR2 YYNGEE. V lost 7 bases and J lost 7; bases outside the gene matches: 7. CDR3 length: 12 amino acids. CDR3 residues: CASFSGQSGYTF. The CDR3 DNA sequence: TGTGCCAGCTTTTCGGGACAGAGTGGCTACACCTTC.

Comments on this clone: The same CDR3 also results from other DNA sequences found in this sample. V is TRBV3-1 (or the pseudogene TRBV3-2) and J is TRBJ2-3; D is perhaps TRBD1 (5 bases). This CDR3 region has 13 residues. Germline V CDR1 and CDR2: LGHDT, YNNKEL (reference sequence). V gave up 8 bases and J gave up 1 base, with 10 bases separating them. CDR3 in amino acids: CASEGARTDTQYF. DNA of the CDR3: TGTGCCAGCGAAGGGGCCCGCACAGATACGCAGTATTTT.

The chain joins TRBV6-5 to TRBJ1-2, with a weak D call TRBD1 (5 bases). The CDR3 is made up of 14 amino acids. Trimming removed 4 bases at V and 2 bases at J, with 11 bases between. Germline CDR1 and CDR2: MNHEY and SVGAGI. CDR3 nucleotides: TGTGCCAGCAGTTTCGGGGGGGAGAACTATGGCTACACCTTC. Translated: CASSFGGENYGYTF.

The chain joins TRBV18 to TRBJ2-1, with 7 bases fitting TRBD2. Germline V lookup: CDR1 KGHSH, CDR2 LQKENI. The V gene end was trimmed by 6 bases and the J gene end by 4 bases; junction bases not matched to a gene: 9. The CDR3 sequence is 15 residues long. Here the CDR3 DNA reads TGTGCCAGCTCCCCCCGGGGAGGGTCTTACAATGAGCAGTTCTTC. It translates to CASSPRGGSYNEQFF.

The chain joins TRBV11-2 to TRBJ1-3; no clear D gene. Trimming left V 4 bases short and J 4 bases short, with 11 bases between. Germline V CDR1 and CDR2: SGHAT, FQNNGV. The CDR3 is 14 amino acids. CDR3 coding DNA: TGTGCCAGCAGCTCCCTAATCCGAGGAAACACCATATATTTT. Translated, it gives CASSSLIRGNTIYF. The full variable domain, rest sourced from reference TRBV11-2 and TRBJ1-3, is EAGVAQSPRYKIIEKRQSVAFWCNPISGHATLYWYQQILGQGPKLLIQFQNNGVVDDSQLPKDRFSAERLKGVDSTLKIQPAKLEDSAVYLCASSSLIRGNTIYFGEGSWLTVV.

The V gene is TRBV4-1, the J gene TRBJ2-3; 9 bases fit TRBD2. V dropped 0 bases and J dropped 1; count of bases not matched to a gene: 2. In germline, CDR1 is MGHRA, CDR2 YSYEKL. CDR3 length: 16 residues. The CDR3 reads CASSQDASGGTDTQYF. In DNA, the CDR3 is TGCGCCAGCAGCCAAGATGCTAGCGGGGGCACAGATACGCAGTATTTT.

This clone appeared a single time. This chain connects TRBV2 to TRBJ1-3; D gene unclear. The CDR3 has 14 residues. V was clipped by 5 bases and J by 0 bases, with 8 bases between them. The germline gives CDR1 SNHLY, CDR2 FYNNEI. The CDR3 DNA sequence: TGTGCCAGCAGTTTTCAGGTCTCTGGAAACACCATATATTTT. Translating it yields CASSFQVSGNTIYF.

This chain connects TRBV19 to TRBJ1-5; perhaps TRBD1 as D (6 bases). Trimming cost V 5 bases and J 8 bases, with 19 bases left between them. Germline V gene sequence: CDR1 LNHDA, CDR2 SQIVND (reference sequence). The CDR3 is 15 residues long. The CDR3 reads CASSGSQGKGKPQHF. DNA of the CDR3: TGTGCCAGTAGTGGCTCCCAGGGGAAAGGGAAGCCCCAGCATTTT.

The V gene is TRBV7-8, the J gene TRBJ1-3; D is ambiguous. V dropped 1 base and J dropped 9 bases, with 16 bases sitting between them. The germline gives CDR1 SGHVS, CDR2 FQNEAQ. This CDR3 region has 15 residues. In DNA, the CDR3 is TGTGCCAGCAGCTTAGAGTTAATTGGCGGAGGCACCATATATTTT. It is translated as CASSLELIGGGTIYF.

The rearrangement joins TRBV30 to TRBJ1-2, with 7 bases fitting TRBD1. Germline V CDR1 and CDR2: GTSNPN, SVGIG (reference sequence). J was trimmed by 2 bases and V by 5 bases; bases with no gene match: 2. CDR3 length: 12 residues. For the CDR3, the DNA is TGTGCCTGGCTGACAGGGAACTATGGCTACACCTTC. The encoded protein is CAWLTGNYGYTF.

The chain has TRBV7-3 and TRBJ2-1, with D unresolved. CDR3 length: 13 residues. The germline gives CDR1 SGHTA, CDR2 FQGTGA. V lost 0 bases and J lost 9, with 9 bases in between. In DNA, the CDR3 is TGTGCCAGCAGCTTAACGAGCGCGGCTGAGCAGTTCTTC. It is translated as CASSLTSAAEQFF.

The rearrangement joins TRBV12-3 or TRBV12-4 to TRBJ2-3, with unresolved D. The CDR3 extends over 12 amino acids. The V and J ends lost 5 bases and 2 bases respectively, with 5 bases between them. In DNA form, the CDR3 reads TGTGCCAGCAGTCTATACACAGATACGCAGTATTTT. It specifies CASSLYTDTQYF.

The chain recombines TRBV30 with TRBJ1-5, with a tentative D call TRBD1 (5 bases). This CDR3 spans 15 amino acids. Germline V gene lookup returns CDR1 GTSNPN and CDR2 SVGIG (reference sequence). Between the trimmed V and J ends, which lost 1 base and 6 bases, there was a span of 16 bases. The CDR3 DNA follows: TGTGCCTGGAGTGGACGAGGTAGGGGCCCTCAGCCCCAGCATTTT. It yields the protein CAWSGRGRGPQPQHF.

The chain has TRBV6-2 or TRBV6-3 and TRBJ1-5; 8 bases align to TRBD1. This CDR3 is 15 amino acids long. Germline V gene lookup returns CDR1 MNHEY and CDR2 SVGEGT. Trimming took 6 bases from V and 2 from J; bases not matched to a gene: 6. CDR3 in amino acids: CASSSDRGGNQPQHF. The CDR3 region has the DNA TGTGCCAGCAGCTCCGACAGGGGCGGCAATCAGCCCCAGCATTTT.

The CDR3 DNA sequence: TGTGCCAGCAGCAACCGGAGGGACACCGGGGAGCTGTTTTTT. The encoded protein is CASSNRRDTGELFF. The V gene is TRBV11-2, the J gene TRBJ2-2, with D possibly being TRBD2 (6 bases). Germline V gene data show CDR1 as SGHAT and CDR2 as FQNNGV. Deletions cut 5 bases from V and 3 bases from J, with 10 bases between. This CDR3 has 14 residues.

This clone was seen a single time. The chain recombines TRBV7-8 with TRBJ2-7; 8 bases align to TRBD1. This CDR3 contains 16 residues. Trimming at V came to 4 bases and at J to 0 bases, leaving 8 bases not matched to a gene. The germline gives CDR1 SGHVS, CDR2 FQNEAQ. The CDR3 DNA reads TGTGCCAGCAGCTCAACCGGGACAGGATCCTCCTACGAGCAGTACGTC. Protein product: CASSSTGTGSSYEQYV.

This chain links TRBV6-9 with TRBJ1-2; TRBD1 might be the D (5 bases). The V end lost 4 bases, the J end lost 5 bases, and 14 bases lay between the germline ends. This CDR3 is built from 14 residues. Germline CDR1 and CDR2: MNHGY and SVAAGI. The CDR3 DNA sequence: TGTGCCAGCAGTTCCCCCAGGGTTGGGTATGGCTACACCTTC. This translates into CASSSPRVGYGYTF.